This T cell receptor (beta chain) emerged from a study of identical twins. Study-wide points: Its conclusions, products of cross-sectional statistical analysis, did not come from following the same donors.

This clonotype was counted many times. Its antigen is not identified. TCRdb fed the 5' RACE reads into MiXCR, producing one record per CDR3 protein. The table lists about 890,000 distinct CDR3 sequences, roughly an eighth of them singletons. All donors were healthy, and all were Caucasian. The sample also formed part of further work on yellow fever vaccine responses in identical twins.

This TCR derives from a woman aged 18-30 years in good health. Sequencing was performed on PBMCs.

This chain's CDR3 is CASSPRAAAIDGYTF. The DNA for the CDR3 is TGTGCCAGCAGCCCCCGAGCGGCGGCGATCGACGGCTACACCTTC. The chain recombines TRBV9 with TRBJ1-2; D remains unclear. The germline V and J ends were trimmed by 4 bases and 8 bases, with 21 bases remaining between them. Germline values: CDR1 SGDLS, CDR2 YYNGEE. The CDR3 loop spans 15 amino acids.